Sequencing of this T cell receptor (beta chain) was carried out in a study of T cell changes during pregnancy in multiple sclerosis. From germline, CDR1 is SGHTA and CDR2 FQGNSA. The V gene lost 3 bases and the J gene lost 7 bases, with 13 bases spanning the gap. The CDR3 contains 13 residues. The data were produced by immunoSEQ multiplex PCR, yet TCRdb's version contains in-frame clones alone and is incomplete. Among about 89,000 clones listed, 94% were seen once. This specimen consisted of peripheral blood, obtained after pregnancy. The chain links TRBV7-2 to TRBJ2-7, with unresolved D. This clonotype originated in a female donor in good health, enrolled as a control in a pregnancy study. Here the CDR3 reads CASSFQEVREQYF. The CDR3 region has the DNA TGTGCCAGCAGCTTTCAGGAAGTAAGGGAGCAGTACTTC.